These T cell receptor beta chains were read from a single sample in a study of T cell changes during pregnancy in multiple sclerosis. TCRdb's copy holds only in-frame clones and misses some; the assay was immunoSEQ multiplex PCR. The sample carries some 60,000 clones, roughly nine tenths recorded once. The sequences come from peripheral blood, collected before pregnancy. These receptors were obtained from a female donor with multiple sclerosis, enrolled in a pregnancy study. The CDR3 runs from the conserved cysteine through the conserved F or W. The D gene is left open where the match is weak. A clone size is listed for some rows: how often the clone was seen (once, few, many), or a class if it is expanded.

V gene	D gene	clone size	J gene	CDR3 length	CDR3 DNA	CDR3 protein
TRBV11-2	NA	NA	TRBJ1-6	15	TGTGCCAGCAGCTTAGAGGCACAGTCTAATTCACCCCTCCACTTT	CASSLEAQSNSPLHF
TRBV29-1	NA	NA	TRBJ2-2	14	TGCAGCGTTGTGGTCCGGGGGAACACCGGGGAGCTGTTTTTT	CSVVVRGNTGELFF
TRBV18	TRBD1	NA	TRBJ1-1	15	TGTGCCAGCTCACCTAGGAGACAGGGAGCCACTGAAGCTTTCTTT	CASSPRRQGATEAFF
TRBV11-2	TRBD2	once	TRBJ2-1	15	TGTGCCAGCAGCTATAGCGGGGGCGGTGTGGATGAGCAGTTCTTC	CASSYSGGGVDEQFF
TRBV18	NA	NA	TRBJ2-7	14	TGTGCCAGCTCCCCCGGGACTGGAGCCTACGAGCAGTACTTC	CASSPGTGAYEQYF
TRBV4-3	TRBD2	NA	TRBJ2-1	15	TGCGCCAGCAGCGAGGAGCGGGGGACCTACAATGAGCAGTTCTTC	CASSEERGTYNEQFF
TRBV9	NA	NA	TRBJ1-1	14	TGTGCCAGCAGCCTACGCCCCTCAGGCACTGAAGCTTTCTTT	CASSLRPSGTEAFF
TRBV9	NA	NA	TRBJ2-3	12	TGTGCCAGCAGCGTATCAGCGGATACGCAGTATTTT	CASSVSADTQYF
TRBV30	NA	NA	TRBJ2-5	12	TGTGCCTGGAGGGCCCTCACAGAGACCCAGTACTTC	CAWRALTETQYF
TRBV6-1	NA	NA	TRBJ1-1	11	TGTGCCAGCAGGGCAGGGAATGCGGCTTTCTTT	CASRAGNAAFF
TRBV7-2	TRBD1	NA	TRBJ1-6	15	TGTGCCAGCAGCCTACAGACAGGGCCGAATAGCCCCCTCCACTTT	CASSLQTGPNSPLHF
TRBV27	NA	NA	TRBJ1-1	13	TGTGCCATCGAGCAGGGTCAGGGGACTGAAGCTTTCTTT	CAIEQGQGTEAFF
TRBV29-1	NA	NA	TRBJ2-1	11	TGCAGCGCAGGGGCCGACAATGAGCAGTTCTTC	CSAGADNEQFF
TRBV19	NA	once	TRBJ1-3	16	TGTGCCAGTAGTATAGGGTCCCAGGGTACTGGAAACACCATATATTTT	CASSIGSQGTGNTIYF
TRBV11-2	TRBD2	NA	TRBJ2-1	16	TGTGCCAGCAGCTCCGGGACTAGCGGGGTGATCGATGAGCAGTTCTTC	CASSSGTSGVIDEQFF
TRBV30	NA	NA	TRBJ1-5	13	TGTGCCTGGAGTGTACAGGGAGATCAGCCCCAGCATTTT	CAWSVQGDQPQHF
TRBV5-1	NA	NA	TRBJ1-1	12	TGCGCCAGCAGCAACAGGAACACTGAAGCTTTCTTT	CASSNRNTEAFF
TRBV21-1	NA	NA	TRBJ1-2	18	TGTGCCAGCAGCAAAGCCGGTATTATGAGGGACATTCACTATGGCTACACCTTC	CASSKAGIMRDIHYGYTF
TRBV2	NA	once	TRBJ2-6	16	TGTGCCAGCGGGGGCCAGGGGAAGACTGGGGCCAACGTCCTGACTTTC	CASGGQGKTGANVLTF
TRBV30	TRBD2	NA	TRBJ2-7	13	TGTGCCTGGAGCGGGGGGTTCGGCGACGAGCAGTACTTC	CAWSGGFGDEQYF
TRBV4-3	NA	NA	TRBJ1-1	14	TGCGCCAGCAGCCGAGGGGGGGGACCGTCCGAAGCTTTCTTT	CASSRGGGPSEAFF
TRBV19	NA	NA	TRBJ1-2	15	TGTGCCAGTAGTCCATGGGAGAAGAGTAACTATGGCTACACCTTC	CASSPWEKSNYGYTF
TRBV6-5	TRBD1	NA	TRBJ1-1	13	TGTGCCAGCAGGAATACAGGGGGCACTGAAGCTTTCTTT	CASRNTGGTEAFF
TRBV30	NA	NA	TRBJ2-6	15	TGTGCCTGGACGCGAGGTGACTCTGGGGCCAACGTCCTGACTTTC	CAWTRGDSGANVLTF
TRBV6-6	TRBD1	NA	TRBJ1-2	13	TGTGCCAGCAGTTCCAACAGGGGGTTTGGCTACACCTTC	CASSSNRGFGYTF
TRBV7-3	TRBD1	NA	TRBJ1-1	13	TGTGCCAGCAGGCAAGGGGGCCAGGGGGAGGCTTTCTTT	CASRQGGQGEAFF
TRBV27	NA	NA	TRBJ2-3	15	TGTGCCAGCAGTTCCCGCGGGGTCGGGACAGATACGCAGTATTTT	CASSSRGVGTDTQYF
TRBV5-4	TRBD1	NA	TRBJ2-7	15	TGTGCCAGCAGCCCGACAGGGGGAAATACCTACGAGCAGTACTTC	CASSPTGGNTYEQYF
TRBV10-1	TRBD1	NA	TRBJ1-2	13	TGCGCCAGTGGGGGACAGGTCAACTATGGCTACACCTTC	CASGGQVNYGYTF
TRBV5-5	NA	once	TRBJ2-7	17	TGTGCCAGCAGCTTCATTGGTCGCGGCGGGGGCGACTACGAGCAGTACTTC	CASSFIGRGGGDYEQYF
TRBV18	NA	NA	TRBJ1-1	16	TGTGCCAGCTCACCGCGCCGGGACTTAGAGAACACTGAAGCTTTCTTT	CASSPRRDLENTEAFF